The next 10 T cell receptor beta chains were all read from a single sample in a study of shared clonotypes between healthy human individuals. Only CD45RO-negative cells positively selected for CCR7 counted as naive CD8 cells, so terminally differentiated effector memory CD45RA+ cells were excluded. Produced via immunoSEQ multiplex PCR; TCRdb's table is partial and in-frame only. The profile shows 1.5 million to 2.5 million clones, just under 95% of them singletons. The sequencing input was naive CD8+ T cells sorted from blood. All receptors come from a man younger than 35 in good health.

The chain recombines TRBV11-2 with TRBJ1-1; TRBD1 matches at 7 bases. V trimming: 0 bases; J trimming: 4 bases; junction bases outside the gene matches: 8. This CDR3 contains 16 residues. The germline CDR1 and CDR2 sequences are SGHAT and FQNNGV. The CDR3, as DNA: TGTGCCAGCAGCTTAGAGTCCGGGCAGGGGGTCACTGAAGCTTTCTTT. Translated, it gives CASSLESGQGVTEAFF.

V and J are TRBV5-1 and TRBJ1-2, with D tentatively TRBD1 (6 bases). V was shortened by 0 bases and J by 8 bases, with 11 bases between the two germline ends. The CDR3 runs 13 residues. CDR1 is SGHRS and CDR2 is YFSETQ in the germline V gene. CDR3 in DNA: TGCGCCAGCAGCTTGGCCTCGGGGGCGGGCTACACCTTC. Encoded protein: CASSLASGAGYTF.

V gene TRBV11-2 combines with J gene TRBJ2-1; no reliable D call. Trimming took off 5 bases at V and 10 bases at J, with 12 bases between the two ends. Per germline, CDR1 SGHAT and CDR2 FQNNGV. The CDR3 extends over 12 amino acids. This CDR3 reads CASSQHGSEQFF. In DNA form, the CDR3 reads TGTGCCAGCAGCCAACACGGGTCGGAGCAGTTCTTC.

In its sample, this clone was seen a few times. This specimen includes other DNA sequences encoding the same CDR3. CDR3 nucleotide sequence: TGTGCCTGGAGTGTAGGGAGCTCCTACGAGCAGTACTTC. The encoded protein is CAWSVGSSYEQYF. The chain couples TRBV30 to TRBJ2-7; a possible D gene is TRBD2 (5 bases). This CDR3 comprises 13 residues. Germline V CDR1 and CDR2: GTSNPN, SVGIG (reference sequence). Trimming cost V 0 bases and J 0 bases, with 6 bases left between them.

The count of this clone is one. J is TRBJ2-3 and V is TRBV19; possibly TRBD1 for D (6 bases). Trimming pared 4 bases from V and 6 bases from J, leaving 11 bases between. Germline V gene data show CDR1 as LNHDA and CDR2 as SQIVND (reference sequence). The CDR3 is 13 amino acids. CDR3 amino acids: CASSRQGWDTQYF. CDR3 sequence (DNA): TGTGCCAGTAGTAGGCAGGGGTGGGATACGCAGTATTTT.

V is TRBV11-2 and J is TRBJ2-7, with 8 bases lining up with TRBD1. V was pared by 5 bases and J by 5 bases, with 8 bases of the junction left unmatched. The CDR3 has 14 residues. Germline-derived CDR1 and CDR2 are SGHAT and FQNNGV. The CDR3 DNA reads TGTGCCAGCAGCCCCCGACAGGGGAGTGACGAGCAGTACTTC. It encodes CASSPRQGSDEQYF.

This chain connects TRBV4-1 to TRBJ1-4; 7 bases are shared with TRBD1. The V gene end was trimmed by 0 bases and the J gene end by 7 bases; junction bases not matched to a gene: 2. This CDR3 has 14 amino acids. CDR1 is MGHRA, CDR2 YSYEKL, per germline. CDR3 loop: CASSQEGGVEKLFF. The CDR3, as DNA: TGCGCCAGCAGCCAAGAAGGGGGCGTTGAAAAACTGTTTTTT.

This chain uses TRBV6-1 with TRBJ1-5; D call uncertain. The V and J ends lost 6 bases and 6 bases respectively, with 9 bases between them. CDR1 is MNHNS, CDR2 SASEGT, per germline. The CDR3 loop spans 12 amino acids. The CDR3 loop is CASRALSQPQHF. For the CDR3, the DNA is TGTGCCAGCAGGGCTCTCAGTCAGCCCCAGCATTTT.

V and J are TRBV11-2 and TRBJ2-1, with TRBD2 matching over 12 bases. After removal of 5 bases from V and 10 bases from J, the junction contained 9 bases not matched to a gene. CDR3 size: 15 residues. In germline, CDR1 is SGHAT, CDR2 FQNNGV. The CDR3 coding sequence is TGTGCCAGCAGCCTGCTAGCGGGGGGGCTAAGAGAGCAGTTCTTC. Its protein product is CASSLLAGGLREQFF. The whole variable domain, remainder taken from reference TRBV11-2 and TRBJ2-1, is EAGVAQSPRYKIIEKRQSVAFWCNPISGHATLYWYQQILGQGPKLLIQFQNNGVVDDSQLPKDRFSAERLKGVDSTLKIQPAKLEDSAVYLCASSLLAGGLREQFFGPGTRLTVL.

J is TRBJ2-4 and V is TRBV29-1, with 13 bases fitting TRBD2. V trimming: 3 bases; J trimming: 4 bases; junction bases outside the gene matches: 9. Germline-derived CDR1 and CDR2 are SQVTM and ANQGSEA. The CDR3 sequence is 17 residues long. The CDR3 loop is CSVDGLAGAVSKNIQYF. The DNA of the CDR3 is TGCAGCGTTGACGGACTAGCGGGAGCCGTATCAAAAAACATTCAGTACTTC.